This TCR beta chain comes out of a study of blood T cell repertoires in COVID-19. Trimming removed 1 base at V and 4 bases at J, with 14 bases between. This CDR3 is built from 15 residues. Germline values: CDR1 LGHDT, CDR2 YNNKEL (reference sequence). Profiling relied on immunoSEQ multiplex PCR, and the TCRdb table lists in-frame clones only, not all of them. The repertoire holds 170,000 or so clones, with nearly 80% as singletons. The sequenced material came from peripheral blood. The rearrangement joins TRBV3-1 (or the pseudogene TRBV3-2) to TRBJ2-7; TRBD2 might be the D (5 bases). This sequence was found in a woman aged 70-85 years with acute or convalescent COVID-19. CDR3 sequence: CASSQGPGKQYEQYF. CDR3 coding DNA: TGTGCCAGCAGCCAAGGTCCCGGGAAGCAATACGAGCAGTACTTC.